Listed below are T cell receptor beta chains from one sample, sequenced in a study of neoadjuvant anti-PD-1 for oral cavity cancer. Some clones are missing from TCRdb's copy, which holds only in-frame ones; the method was immunoSEQ multiplex PCR. This repertoire shows approximately 15,000 clones, about 67% found once; its top ten account for around 2.5%. This specimen consisted of PBMCs, obtained before nivolumab (anti-PD-1) treatment. The receptor set was obtained from a person between 35 and 79 years old with oral cavity squamous cell carcinoma. CDR3s include the opening cysteine and the closing phenylalanine or tryptophan. Fields, in order: clone size, V gene, D gene, CDR3 protein. D genes are given only for firm matches. Clone size is stated in some rows and not others, as once, few, many or a class when expanded.

size: -
V: TRBV29-1
D: TRBD1
CDR3: CSVAGQGPDTQYF

size: few
V: TRBV4-1
D: TRBD2
CDR3: CASSQVAGVNTGELFF

size: few
V: TRBV7-8
D: -
CDR3: CASSPRVGTGELFF

size: -
V: TRBV30
D: -
CDR3: CAWIGQRPGNTIYF

size: -
V: TRBV19
D: TRBD1
CDR3: CASSARDSWQPQHF

size: -
V: TRBV7-6
D: TRBD1
CDR3: CASSFGTDNQPQHF

size: once
V: TRBV4-1
D: -
CDR3: CASSQPLGTGELFF

size: -
V: TRBV30
D: -
CDR3: CAWSPDDNQPQHF

size: -
V: TRBV19
D: -
CDR3: CASSFGGTSTDTQYF

size: -
V: TRBV10-1
D: -
CDR3: CASSEGQPWDEQYF

size: -
V: TRBV30
D: TRBD1
CDR3: CAWSKGTGAENIQYF

size: -
V: TRBV30
D: TRBD1
CDR3: CAWSEGQLIYEQYF

size: few
V: TRBV7-8
D: TRBD2
CDR3: CASSFMTSGYNEQFF

size: -
V: TRBV2
D: -
CDR3: CASSGQASNQPQHF

size: -
V: TRBV6-5
D: -
CDR3: CASSYDMAPYGYTF

size: few
V: TRBV11-2
D: -
CDR3: CASSSLRASYEQYF

size: once
V: TRBV7-9
D: -
CDR3: CASSALEETQYF

size: few
V: TRBV5-1
D: TRBD1
CDR3: CASSPGQAPKLFF

size: -
V: TRBV10-3
D: -
CDR3: CAISSGVDTQYF

size: -
V: TRBV5-1
D: TRBD1
CDR3: CASSGGGTASNYGYTF

size: few
V: TRBV4-1
D: -
CDR3: CASSQDASYEQYF

size: -
V: TRBV7-8
D: -
CDR3: CASSPLPGGSYEQYF

size: -
V: TRBV25-1
D: -
CDR3: CASSEPGDEQYF

size: -
V: TRBV7-6
D: -
CDR3: CASSSRGYYGYTF

size: few
V: TRBV5-1
D: -
CDR3: CASRQADYGYTF

size: -
V: TRBV5-1
D: -
CDR3: CASRRDESYEQYF

size: -
V: TRBV5-1
D: TRBD1
CDR3: CASRYQGGQNTEAFF

size: -
V: TRBV30
D: -
CDR3: CAWSVPGPYGYTF

size: -
V: TRBV6-5
D: -
CDR3: CASKLVQGSTEAFF

size: -
V: TRBV19
D: -
CDR3: CASISTASNYGYTF

size: -
V: TRBV19
D: TRBD1
CDR3: CASSIGTGGLNTEAFF

size: few
V: TRBV7-6
D: TRBD1
CDR3: CASSFGDRDSYTF

size: -
V: TRBV11-2
D: TRBD2
CDR3: CASSLDWASGGNEQFF

size: few
V: TRBV19
D: TRBD1
CDR3: CASRPGTEETQYF

size: -
V: TRBV7-6
D: TRBD1
CDR3: CASSQTGANTEAFF

size: -
V: TRBV7-9
D: -
CDR3: CASSPGLTAGTGELFF